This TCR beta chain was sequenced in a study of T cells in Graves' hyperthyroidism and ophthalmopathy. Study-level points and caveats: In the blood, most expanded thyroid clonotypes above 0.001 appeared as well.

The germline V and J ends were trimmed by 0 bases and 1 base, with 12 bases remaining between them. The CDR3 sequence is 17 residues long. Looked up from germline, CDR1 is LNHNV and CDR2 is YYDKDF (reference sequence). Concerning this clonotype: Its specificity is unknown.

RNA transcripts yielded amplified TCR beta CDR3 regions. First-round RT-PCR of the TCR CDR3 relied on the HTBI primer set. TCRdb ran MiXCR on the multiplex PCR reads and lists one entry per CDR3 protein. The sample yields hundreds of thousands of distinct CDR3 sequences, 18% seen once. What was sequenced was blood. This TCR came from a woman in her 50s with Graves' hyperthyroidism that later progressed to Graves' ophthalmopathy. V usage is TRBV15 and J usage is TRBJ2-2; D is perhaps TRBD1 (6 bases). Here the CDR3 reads CATSRDHLGQNTGELFF. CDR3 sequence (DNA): TGTGCCACCAGCAGAGATCACTTGGGACAGAACACCGGGGAGCTGTTTTTT.